Each of the 27 T cell receptor beta chains below was sequenced from the same sample in a study of post-analysis software for immune sequencing data. Findings and caveats of the study: TRBV segments more frequent in patients than in controls numbered several and included TRBV5-6, TRBV5-1 and TRBV20-1.

Unique-molecular-identifier-tagged TCR beta cDNA libraries were used. TCRdb passed the PCR reads through MiXCR, listing each CDR3 protein once. The table shows some 700,000 distinct CDR3 sequences, with over 45% occurring only once. No antigens are known for them. The sequencing sample was made of blood. Receptor source: a girl aged 2 to 9 with multiple sclerosis.

This clonotype has more than one count but fewer than ten. The V gene is TRBV5-6, the J gene TRBJ2-1; 15 bases map to TRBD2. The V gene end was trimmed by 3 bases and the J gene end by 5 bases; junction bases not matched to a gene: 6. The length of the CDR3 is 17 residues. From germline, CDR1 is SGHDT and CDR2 YYEEEE. The CDR3 nucleotides are TGTGCCAGCAGCTCCCGGACTAGCGGGGGGGTTAACAATGAGCAGTTCTTC. It encodes CASSSRTSGGVNNEQFF.

V is TRBV5-1 and J is TRBJ1-1, with D perhaps TRBD1 (5 bases). Trimming cost V 0 bases and J 0 bases, with 18 bases left between them. From germline, CDR1 is SGHRS and CDR2 YFSETQ. This CDR3 is 18 amino acids long. The DNA for the CDR3 is TGCGCCAGCAGCTTGGCTATACCGGGACCTTTTTTGAACACTGAAGCTTTCTTT. It codes for CASSLAIPGPFLNTEAFF.

In its sample, this clonotype was seen a few times. The J gene is TRBJ1-1, the V gene TRBV29-1, with D possibly TRBD1 on 5 matching bases. The CDR3 length is 12 residues. CDR1 is SQVTM and CDR2 is ANQGSEA in the germline V gene. V gave up 5 bases and J gave up 4 bases, with 11 bases separating them. The CDR3 is CSVHRGGTEAFF. In nucleotides, the CDR3 is TGCAGCGTTCATAGGGGCGGCACTGAAGCTTTCTTT.

This clonotype was observed a few times. The J gene is TRBJ2-5, the V gene TRBV24-1; 9 bases are shared with TRBD1. The CDR3 runs to 17 residues. Trimming at V came to 2 bases and at J to 1 base, leaving 7 bases not matched to a gene. Germline lookup yields CDR1 KGHDR and CDR2 SFDVKD. The CDR3 bases are TGTGCCACCAGTGATTCTTGGCAGACAGGGGGCCAAGAGACCCAGTACTTC. Translating it yields CATSDSWQTGGQETQYF.

The CDR3 spells CASSQDDTETQYF. The CDR3 DNA sequence: TGCGCCAGCAGCCAAGATGATACAGAGACCCAGTACTTC. The chain carries TRBV4-1 and TRBJ2-5; D unresolved. The CDR3 sequence is 13 residues long. Trimming shortened V by 0 bases and J by 4 bases, and 6 bases separated the two germline ends. The germline gives CDR1 MGHRA, CDR2 YSYEKL.

This chain joins TRBV4-3 and TRBJ1-5; D is ambiguous. V shed 1 base and J shed 1 base, with 8 bases lying between them. The CDR3 has 15 residues. Germline CDR1 is LGHNA and CDR2 is YSLEER. CDR3 region: CASSQGMGSNQPQHF. CDR3 nucleotide sequence: TGCGCCAGCAGCCAAGGGATGGGCAGCAATCAGCCCCAGCATTTT.

This chain links TRBV5-1 with TRBJ1-2; 8 nucleotides match TRBD1. CDR1 and CDR2 from the germline V gene are SGHRS and YFSETQ. The junction had 6 bases not matched to a gene; V was cut back by 0 bases and J by 8 bases. The CDR3 consists of 14 residues. The CDR3 nucleotides are TGCGCCAGCAGCTTGGAGGGGACAGGAAACGGCTACACCTTC. Translating gives CASSLEGTGNGYTF.

This clonotype was found a few times. The V call is TRBV7-2, the J call TRBJ1-2; TRBD1 matches 8 bases. J was trimmed by 8 bases and V by 7 bases; bases with no gene match: 18. CDR3 length: 16 amino acids. Germline V gene lookup returns CDR1 SGHTA and CDR2 FQGNSA. CDR3 nucleotides: TGTGCCAGCACCCCGTCGTTGGGCAGGGGGCAGAGGGGCTACACCTTC. This translates into CASTPSLGRGQRGYTF.

This clonotype was found a few times. V is TRBV15 and J is TRBJ2-3; no definite D call. CDR3 length: 15 residues. The V gene's germline CDR1 is LNHNV and CDR2 YYDKDF (reference sequence). Trimming stripped 1 base from V and 2 bases from J, with 10 bases between. The CDR3 nucleotides are TGTGCCACCAGCAGAGCTCGGGCCAACACAGATACGCAGTATTTT. This translates into CATSRARANTDTQYF. Based on the CDR3 plus reference TRBV15 and TRBJ2-3, the full variable domain is DAMVIQNPRYQVTQFGKPVTLSCSQTLNHNVMYWYQQKSSQAPKLLFHYYDKDFNNEADTPDNFQSRRPNTSFCFLDIRSPGLGDTAMYLCATSRARANTDTQYFGPGTRLTVL.

This clonotype was seen more than once but under ten times. The chain has TRBV11-2 and TRBJ2-5, with no clear D. CDR3 length: 13 residues. The germline CDR1 and CDR2 sequences are SGHAT and FQNNGV. Between the trimmed V and J ends, which lost 5 bases and 7 bases, there was a span of 14 bases. CDR3 coding DNA: TGTGCCAGCAGCCTGCGACAAGTGGGGACCCAGTACTTC. Translated: CASSLRQVGTQYF.

J is TRBJ1-6 and V is TRBV5-1; D unresolved. This CDR3 comprises 16 residues. The germline V gene encodes CDR1 SGHRS and CDR2 YFSETQ. Trimming stripped 3 bases from V and 10 bases from J, with 20 bases between. CDR3 sequence: CASSSISPGEGSPLHF. DNA for the CDR3: TGCGCCAGCAGCTCAATAAGCCCTGGCGAGGGCTCACCCCTCCACTTT.

This rearrangement joins TRBV7-9 to TRBJ2-1; TRBD2 aligns across 7 bases. V shed 2 bases, J shed 4 bases, and the junction held 11 bases outside the gene matches. Per the germline V gene, CDR1 is SEHNR and CDR2 is FQNEAQ (reference sequence). The CDR3 spans 17 residues. CDR3 in amino acids: CASSLHVASGTYNEQFF. CDR3 bases: TGTGCCAGCAGCTTACATGTGGCTAGCGGAACTTACAATGAGCAGTTCTTC.

A few counts support this clonotype. The chain employs TRBV15 and TRBJ2-5, with a weak D call TRBD2 (7 bases). V lost 1 base, J lost 5 bases, and 20 bases lay in between. CDR3 length: 17 residues. CDR1 and CDR2 (germline): LNHNV, YYDKDF (reference sequence). The CDR3 loop is CATSRVRLRGGHETQYF. The CDR3 region has the DNA TGTGCCACCAGCAGAGTCAGACTGAGGGGGGGGCATGAGACCCAGTACTTC.

On this clonotype itself: At one of its ends the junction is not consistent with the germline gene, which may arise from a read error. This chain joins TRBV7-7 and TRBJ2-7; unclear D gene. The length of the CDR3 is 14 residues. Per germline, CDR1 SSHAT and CDR2 FNYEAQ (reference sequence). The CDR3 here is CASSLGGGNYEQYF. CDR3 DNA sequence: TGTGCTAGCAGCTTAGGTGGCGGAAACTACGAGCAGTACTTC. The full variable domain, rest sourced from reference TRBV7-7 and TRBJ2-7, is GAGVSQSPRYKVTKRGQDVTLRCDPISSHATLYWYQQALGQGPEFLTYFNYEAQPDKSGLPSDRFSAERPEGSISTLTIQRTEQRDSAMYRCASSLGGGNYEQYFGPGTRLTVT.

The V call is TRBV5-1, the J call TRBJ1-1, with D hard to call. The CDR3 is 14 residues long. Per the germline V gene, CDR1 is SGHRS and CDR2 is YFSETQ. V dropped 4 bases and J dropped 0 bases, with 10 bases sitting between them. The CDR3 loop reads CASSVTALNTEAFF. The CDR3 nucleotides read TGCGCCAGCAGCGTGACGGCGTTGAACACTGAAGCTTTCTTT.

This chain joins TRBV5-1 and TRBJ2-2; 13 bases are a match to TRBD2. The germline V gene encodes CDR1 SGHRS and CDR2 YFSETQ. With V trimmed by 4 bases and J by 2 bases, 2 bases remained unmatched. The CDR3 loop spans 16 amino acids. Here the CDR3 DNA reads TGCGCCAGCAGCACGGGACTAGCGGGAAACACCGGGGAGCTGTTTTTT. Amino acids: CASSTGLAGNTGELFF. The full variable domain, completed using reference TRBV5-1 and TRBJ2-2, is KAGVTQTPRYLIKTRGQQVTLSCSPISGHRSVSWYQQTPGQGLQFLFEYFSETQRNKGNFPGRFSGRQFSNSRSEMNVSTLELGDSALYLCASSTGLAGNTGELFFGEGSRLTVL.

The chain has TRBV5-1 and TRBJ1-2; tentatively, D is TRBD1 (6 bases). The CDR3 consists of 14 residues. Per the germline V gene, CDR1 is SGHRS and CDR2 is YFSETQ. V was pared by 3 bases and J by 5 bases, with 14 bases between. Here the CDR3 DNA reads TGCGCCAGCAGCTGGTCAGGGGCGGGGTATGGCTACACCTTC. Translation gives CASSWSGAGYGYTF.

V gene TRBV20-1 combines with J gene TRBJ2-3; possible D gene TRBD1, 6 bases. CDR1 DFQATT and CDR2 SNEGSKA come from the germline V gene (reference sequence). The ends were cut back, 6 bases at V and 4 bases at J, with 17 bases in the middle. The CDR3 runs 14 residues. CDR3 region: CSAAYRVGADTQYF. In nucleotides, the CDR3 is TGCAGTGCCGCGTACAGGGTGGGGGCAGATACGCAGTATTTT.

The chain links TRBV3-1 to TRBJ1-1, with D uncertain. Germline V CDR1 and CDR2: LGHDT, YNNKEL (reference sequence). This CDR3 region has 15 residues. The ends were cut back, 4 bases at V and 1 base at J, with 13 bases in the middle. DNA for the CDR3: TGTGCCAGCAGCCCGTCATATGGGGAGAACACTGAAGCTTTCTTT. It translates to CASSPSYGENTEAFF.

A few counts support this clonotype. The chain recombines TRBV5-6 with TRBJ2-7, with 12 bases matching TRBD2. Germline V gene lookup returns CDR1 SGHDT and CDR2 YYEEEE. The CDR3 consists of 19 residues. The V segment lost 0 bases and the J segment 0 bases; nucleotides outside the gene matches: 10. As DNA, the CDR3 is TGTGCCAGCAGCTTGGCCACTACTAGCGGGAGGCCGACCTCCTACGAGCAGTACTTC. Its protein product is CASSLATTSGRPTSYEQYF.

The chain couples TRBV4-1 to TRBJ2-7; D might be TRBD1 (6 bases). The CDR3 is 15 residues long. Trimming took 2 bases from V and 3 from J, leaving 14 bases between them. Per the germline V gene, CDR1 is MGHRA and CDR2 is YSYEKL. The chain's CDR3 is CASSQSTGPLYEQYF. CDR3 bases: TGCGCCAGCAGCCAAAGTACAGGGCCCCTCTACGAGCAGTACTTC.

The table lists this clonotype with a few counts. The chain has TRBV6-5 and TRBJ2-5; a weak D match, TRBD1 (6 bases). CDR3 size: 14 residues. V was cut by 3 bases and J by 4 bases, with 12 bases left in between. Germline V gene lookup returns CDR1 MNHEY and CDR2 SVGAGI. The CDR3 loop reads CASSYQGWGETQYF. CDR3 bases: TGTGCCAGCAGTTATCAGGGGTGGGGAGAGACCCAGTACTTC.

The chain joins TRBV5-1 to TRBJ2-5; 7 nucleotides agree with TRBD2. The germline CDR1 and CDR2 sequences are SGHRS and YFSETQ. V trimming: 7 bases; J trimming: 0 bases; junction bases outside the gene matches: 9. The CDR3 totals 15 residues. The CDR3 loop is CASALVGGDQETQYF. CDR3 bases: TGCGCCAGCGCCCTTGTTGGGGGGGACCAAGAGACCCAGTACTTC.

This clonotype has a single count. V is TRBV4-1 and J is TRBJ2-7; TRBD1 is a possible D gene (6 bases). The CDR3 covers 15 residues. The germline CDR1 and CDR2 sequences are MGHRA and YSYEKL. The V end lost 5 bases, the J end lost 4 bases, and 18 bases lay between the germline ends. Here the CDR3 DNA reads TGCGCCAGCAGCAGTCCCGGGACATTACCTTACGAGCAGTACTTC. Amino acid sequence: CASSSPGTLPYEQYF.

This clonotype has only a few counts. V is TRBV4-3 and J is TRBJ2-3, with 9 bases that match TRBD1. The CDR3 sequence is 15 residues long. Germline V gene data show CDR1 as LGHNA and CDR2 as YSLEER. V gave up 4 bases and J gave up 5 bases; unmatched junction bases: 7. CDR3 residues: CASSRDRVGVDTQYF. CDR3 nucleotides: TGCGCCAGCAGCCGGGACAGGGTTGGAGTAGATACGCAGTATTTT.

This clonotype was counted between two and nine times. The chain links TRBV5-1 to TRBJ2-3, with D possibly matching TRBD1 (6 bases). CDR1 and CDR2 (germline): SGHRS, YFSETQ. The ends were cut back, 7 bases at V and 0 bases at J, with 15 bases in the middle. The CDR3 spans 15 residues. CDR3 nucleotide sequence: TGCGCCAGCGTGCTCCGGGACATCAGCACAGATACGCAGTATTTT. Translated: CASVLRDISTDTQYF. The full variable domain, with the rest looked up from reference TRBV5-1 and TRBJ2-3, is KAGVTQTPRYLIKTRGQQVTLSCSPISGHRSVSWYQQTPGQGLQFLFEYFSETQRNKGNFPGRFSGRQFSNSRSEMNVSTLELGDSALYLCASVLRDISTDTQYFGPGTRLTVL.

The chain is built from TRBV5-1 and TRBJ2-3, with TRBD2 matching over 8 bases. The length of the CDR3 is 17 residues. From germline, CDR1 is SGHRS and CDR2 YFSETQ. J gave up 7 bases and V 3 bases, and 16 bases lay outside the gene matches. CDR3 in amino acids: CASSSALAGRRVYTQYF. The CDR3 DNA is TGCGCCAGCAGCTCTGCTCTAGCGGGCCGCCGGGTATATACGCAGTATTTT.